This is a list of T cell receptor beta chains from one sample in a study of long-term antiretroviral therapy in people with HIV. Measured with immunoSEQ multiplex PCR; TCRdb has only the in-frame clones, and not every one. Among tens of thousands of clones listed, 80% to 90% were seen once. The sequencing here drew on unsorted PBMCs, taken 1.8 years before starting antiretroviral therapy. All receptors derive from a woman in her 30s with HIV. Each CDR3 is given with its conserved first and last residue. A D gene is named only where the DNA matches it firmly. Some rows have no size entry. The others give once, few or many, or a class for an expanded clone.

D: -; size: -; J: TRBJ1-2; V: TRBV30; CDR3: CAVESRAHYGYTF; DNA: TGTGCCGTCGAGTCCAGGGCCCACTATGGCTACACCTTC
D: -; size: -; J: TRBJ2-3; V: TRBV7-9; CDR3: CASSLEQVLDTQYF; DNA: TGTGCCAGCAGCTTAGAACAGGTCTTAGATACGCAGTATTTT
D: -; size: -; J: TRBJ1-1; V: TRBV9; CDR3: CASSPQDMNTEAFF; DNA: TGTGCCAGCAGCCCACAGGACATGAACACTGAAGCTTTCTTT
D: -; size: -; J: TRBJ1-2; V: TRBV30; CDR3: CAWSIIGLAGGYTF; DNA: TGTGCCTGGAGTATTATAGGATTGGCGGGGGGCTACACCTTC
D: TRBD1; size: -; J: TRBJ2-5; V: TRBV9; CDR3: CASSVGGGQGAMETQYF; DNA: TGTGCCAGCAGCGTAGGGGGTGGACAGGGGGCAATGGAGACCCAGTACTTC
D: -; size: -; J: TRBJ2-6; V: TRBV5-1; CDR3: CASSPLDRLGFSGANVLTF; DNA: TGCGCCAGCAGCCCTCTGGACCGCCTGGGATTCTCTGGGGCCAACGTCCTGACTTTC
D: -; size: -; J: TRBJ1-3; V: TRBV30; CDR3: CAWSVDSGNTIYF; DNA: TGTGCCTGGAGTGTAGACAGTGGAAACACCATATATTTT
D: -; size: once; J: TRBJ2-5; V: TRBV7-3; CDR3: CASSPTVQETQYF; DNA: TGTGCCAGCAGCCCGACAGTTCAAGAGACCCAGTACTTC
D: -; size: -; J: TRBJ2-7; V: TRBV6-5; CDR3: CASRRTVSSYEQYF; DNA: TGTGCCAGCAGACGGACGGTCAGCTCCTACGAGCAGTACTTC
D: -; size: -; J: TRBJ1-1; V: TRBV2; CDR3: CASSDQANTEAFF; DNA: TGTGCCAGCAGTGACCAGGCCAACACTGAAGCTTTCTTT
D: TRBD1; size: -; J: TRBJ1-1; V: TRBV29-1; CDR3: CSVLRIDRGVTEAFF; DNA: TGCAGCGTTCTCCGAATAGACAGGGGAGTAACTGAAGCTTTCTTT
D: -; size: -; J: TRBJ1-2; V: TRBV29-1; CDR3: CSVVGEGNYGYTF; DNA: TGCAGCGTTGTGGGGGAGGGTAACTATGGCTACACCTTC
D: -; size: -; J: TRBJ2-3; V: TRBV18; CDR3: CASSPKADTQYF; DNA: TGTGCCAGCTCACCTAAAGCAGATACGCAGTATTTT
D: TRBD2; size: -; J: TRBJ2-5; V: TRBV11-2; CDR3: CASRLAGGPVRETQYF; DNA: TGTGCCAGCAGACTAGCGGGGGGGCCTGTTAGAGAGACCCAGTACTTC
D: -; size: -; J: TRBJ1-2; V: TRBV7-2; CDR3: CASSFNRDLHHF; DNA: TGTGCCAGCAGCTTCAACAGGGACCTACACCACTTC
D: -; size: -; J: TRBJ2-3; V: TRBV7-8; CDR3: CASSLYQGHSEDTQYF; DNA: TGTGCCAGCAGCTTATATCAGGGGCATAGCGAAGATACGCAGTATTTT
D: TRBD1; size: -; J: TRBJ1-5; V: TRBV7-8; CDR3: CASSLGVIGGAYSNQPQHF; DNA: TGTGCCAGCAGCTTAGGCGTCATAGGGGGCGCCTATAGCAATCAGCCCCAGCATTTT
D: TRBD1; size: -; J: TRBJ1-5; V: TRBV29-1; CDR3: CSVLRADRAQPQHF; DNA: TGCAGCGTATTACGAGCGGACAGGGCCCAGCCCCAGCATTTT
D: TRBD1; size: -; J: TRBJ1-5; V: TRBV19; CDR3: CASIETGVGNQPQHF; DNA: TGTGCCAGCATTGAAACAGGGGTCGGCAATCAGCCCCAGCATTTT
D: -; size: -; J: TRBJ1-2; V: TRBV6-5; CDR3: CASSHQGYGYTF; DNA: TGTGCCAGCAGTCACCAGGGCTATGGCTACACCTTC
D: TRBD1; size: -; J: TRBJ2-1; V: TRBV28; CDR3: CASTLGQGRHEQFF; DNA: TGTGCCAGCACCCTCGGACAGGGGAGGCATGAGCAGTTCTTC
D: -; size: -; J: TRBJ1-1; V: TRBV6-5; CDR3: CASSYRGADRGAFF; DNA: TGTGCCAGCAGTTACCGCGGGGCCGATCGAGGGGCTTTCTTT
D: -; size: -; J: TRBJ1-3; V: TRBV27; CDR3: CASRGKASSGNTIYF; DNA: TGTGCCAGCCGGGGTAAAGCGAGCTCTGGAAACACCATATATTTT
D: -; size: -; J: TRBJ2-2; V: TRBV7-2; CDR3: CASSFPLANTGELFF; DNA: TGTGCCAGCAGCTTTCCTCTCGCGAACACCGGGGAGCTGTTTTTT
D: TRBD1; size: -; J: TRBJ1-1; V: TRBV7-9; CDR3: CASSKTGVDAFF; DNA: TGTGCCAGCAGCAAAACAGGGGTTGACGCTTTCTTT
D: -; size: once; J: TRBJ1-4; V: TRBV10-3; CDR3: CAISEPRSGGEKLFF; DNA: TGTGCCATCAGTGAGCCACGATCTGGGGGGGAAAAACTGTTTTTT
D: TRBD1; size: -; J: TRBJ1-2; V: TRBV30; CDR3: CAWRGDSYGYTF; DNA: TGTGCCTGGAGGGGGGACAGCTATGGCTACACCTTC
D: TRBD2; size: -; J: TRBJ2-5; V: TRBV4-1; CDR3: CASSPSLAGGAETQYF; DNA: TGCGCCAGCAGCCCTTCCCTAGCGGGAGGGGCAGAGACCCAGTACTTC
D: -; size: -; J: TRBJ1-6; V: TRBV6-5; CDR3: CASPTGNNSPLHF; DNA: TGTGCCAGCCCCACAGGAAATAATTCACCCCTCCACTTT
D: -; size: -; J: TRBJ1-1; V: TRBV6-4; CDR3: CASSPTGWGYTEAFF; DNA: TGTGCCAGCAGTCCCACAGGTTGGGGTTACACTGAAGCTTTCTTT
D: -; size: -; J: TRBJ1-2; V: TRBV10-2; CDR3: CASVGGLMDYGYTF; DNA: TGCGCCAGCGTCGGAGGGTTAATGGACTATGGCTACACCTTC
D: -; size: -; J: TRBJ2-3; V: TRBV5-1; CDR3: CASSATRAAAGDTQYF; DNA: TGCGCCAGCAGCGCTACCAGGGCAGCCGCGGGAGATACGCAGTATTTT
D: TRBD1; size: -; J: TRBJ1-1; V: TRBV6-1; CDR3: CASRTGWGTEAFF; DNA: TGTGCCAGCAGGACAGGGTGGGGCACTGAAGCTTTCTTT
D: TRBD1; size: -; J: TRBJ1-6; V: TRBV6-5; CDR3: CASSRDRGTLHF; DNA: TGTGCCAGCAGCCGGGACAGGGGGACCCTCCACTTT
D: TRBD2; size: -; J: TRBJ2-2; V: TRBV9; CDR3: CASSFSAGDTGELFF; DNA: TGTGCCAGCAGCTTCAGCGCGGGGGACACCGGGGAGCTGTTTTTT
D: -; size: -; J: TRBJ1-4; V: TRBV19; CDR3: CASSRTRVGANEKLFF; DNA: TGTGCCAGTTCCCGCACGAGAGTTGGGGCTAATGAAAAACTGTTTTTT
D: TRBD1; size: -; J: TRBJ1-1; V: TRBV19; CDR3: CASSLTGGSNTEAFF; DNA: TGTGCCAGTAGTTTAACAGGGGGATCGAACACTGAAGCTTTCTTT
D: -; size: -; J: TRBJ1-5; V: TRBV5-5; CDR3: CASSLVGGNQPQHF; DNA: TGTGCCAGCAGCTTGGTCGGTGGCAATCAGCCCCAGCATTTT
D: -; size: once; J: TRBJ2-3; V: TRBV7-3; CDR3: CASSPGVAHTDTQYF; DNA: TGTGCCAGCAGCCCTGGGGTGGCCCACACAGATACGCAGTATTTT
D: TRBD1; size: -; J: TRBJ2-5; V: TRBV7-9; CDR3: CASSSGDRLNKETQYF; DNA: TGTGCCAGCAGCTCTGGGGACAGGTTGAATAAAGAGACCCAGTACTTC
D: -; size: once; J: TRBJ2-3; V: TRBV19; CDR3: CASTMGGSTDTQYF; DNA: TGTGCCAGTACTATGGGGGGCTCGACAGATACGCAGTATTTT
D: -; size: -; J: TRBJ1-2; V: TRBV6-5; CDR3: CASSYIPVRESDGYTF; DNA: TGTGCCAGCAGTTACATTCCGGTCCGGGAGTCAGATGGCTACACCTTC